The present T cell receptor beta chain was sequenced within a study of T cells after yellow fever vaccination. This clonotype was counted at least ten times. As yet, its antigen is unknown. The TCR cDNA carried a universal primer site and UMIs from 5'RACE template switching. TCRdb passed the 5' RACE reads through MiXCR, listing each CDR3 protein once. The sample lists about 400,000 distinct CDR3 sequences; about 6.2% were seen once. Study-wide results and caveats: Reappearing after the booster were most of the clones from primary vaccination (96% CD4, 88% CD8).

This CDR3 has 12 amino acids. J gave up 7 bases and V 6 bases, and 3 bases lay outside the gene matches. Germline V CDR1 and CDR2: MNHEY, SVGAGI. The sequenced sample was PBMCs, obtained 5 days after the yellow fever booster vaccination. The rearrangement links TRBV6-5 to TRBJ2-1; 7 bases match TRBD1. The receptor comes from a man aged 25-45 years who received the YFV17D yellow fever vaccine. CDR3 nucleotides: TGTGCCAGCAGCTCGACAGGGAATGAGCAGTTCTTC. Its protein is CASSSTGNEQFF.